The 20 T cell receptor beta chains below were found in one sample sequenced in a study of cytomegalovirus exposure and HLA in healthy donors. PCR was performed using 60 Vbeta and 13 Jbeta primers. Generated by immunoSEQ multiplex PCR, the TCRdb table keeps only in-frame clones and is missing some. Altogether over 200,000 clones are present, 70% to 80% being singletons, with the ten largest covering 3.5% to 4%. The sample consisted of PBMCs. All receptors derive from a male donor in good health and CMV-seronegative.

The chain recombines TRBV5-1 with TRBJ1-1; D is undetermined. The V gene's germline CDR1 is SGHRS and CDR2 YFSETQ. V shed 2 bases and J shed 3 bases, with 5 bases lying between them. This CDR3 has 12 residues. The CDR3, as DNA: TGCGCCAGCAGCTTCGGAGACACTGAAGCTTTCTTT. Protein sequence: CASSFGDTEAFF.

The V gene is TRBV19, the J gene TRBJ2-1; 9 nucleotides line up with TRBD1. Trimming removed 2 bases from V and 2 bases from J; junction bases left unmatched: 1. The CDR3 is 15 amino acids. Germline lookup yields CDR1 LNHDA and CDR2 SQIVND (reference sequence). The CDR3 nucleotides read TGTGCCAGTAGTATAAGGACAGGGGCCTACAATGAGCAGTTCTTC. It encodes CASSIRTGAYNEQFF.

The chain links TRBV11-3 to TRBJ2-1; no firm D call. Germline V gene sequence: CDR1 SGHNT, CDR2 YENEEA. The CDR3 extends over 13 amino acids. V was clipped by 1 base and J by 3 bases, with 4 bases between them. Here the CDR3 DNA reads TGTGCCAGCAGCTTAGCTCGCTACAATGAGCAGTTCTTC. It codes for CASSLARYNEQFF.

J is TRBJ2-5 and V is TRBV4-1; the D gene is possibly TRBD2 (6 bases). Per the germline V gene, CDR1 is MGHRA and CDR2 is YSYEKL. V was pared by 2 bases and J by 0 bases, with 10 bases between. The CDR3 loop spans 15 amino acids. CDR3 sequence reads: CASSQISGYQETQYF. The CDR3 DNA reads as TGCGCCAGCAGCCAAATTAGCGGTTACCAAGAGACCCAGTACTTC.

The rearrangement links TRBV15 to TRBJ2-7, with TRBD2 matching over 8 bases. Germline values: CDR1 LNHNV, CDR2 YYDKDF (reference sequence). V trimming: 1 base; J trimming: 0 bases; junction bases outside the gene matches: 2. The CDR3 length is 15 residues. CDR3 coding DNA: TGTGCCACCAGCAGAGCTGGGACTAGCTCCTACGAGCAGTACTTC. As protein: CATSRAGTSSYEQYF.

The chain carries TRBV25-1 and TRBJ2-1; perhaps TRBD1 as D (5 bases). The germline V and J ends were trimmed by 4 bases and 7 bases, with 14 bases remaining between them. Germline V gene data show CDR1 as MGHDK and CDR2 as SYGVNS. The CDR3 has 14 amino acids. Here the CDR3 reads CASSAHRTQNEQFF. Here the CDR3 DNA reads TGTGCCAGCAGTGCCCATAGGACACAGAATGAGCAGTTCTTC.

The rearrangement uses TRBV5-5 and TRBJ2-5; D unresolved. There are 14 residues in the CDR3. The V gene lost 2 bases and the J gene lost 0 bases, with 8 bases spanning the gap. CDR1 is SGHKS, CDR2 YYEKEE, per germline (reference sequence). CDR3 coding DNA: TGTGCCAGCAGCTTTCCAAGCGACCAAGAGACCCAGTACTTC. As protein: CASSFPSDQETQYF.

The V gene is TRBV7-2, the J gene TRBJ2-7, with TRBD1 as a possible D gene (6 bases). Germline values: CDR1 SGHTA, CDR2 FQGNSA. The CDR3 spans 16 residues. V lost 6 bases, J lost 0 bases, and 18 bases lay in between. The CDR3 DNA reads as TGTGCCAGCAGGCGAGGGGGTGGCCTCTCCTCCTACGAGCAGTACTTC. Translation gives CASRRGGGLSSYEQYF.

V and J are TRBV19 and TRBJ1-1; D is possibly TRBD1 (6 bases). The CDR3 is 15 residues long. The germline V gene encodes CDR1 LNHDA and CDR2 SQIVND (reference sequence). V was trimmed by 6 bases and J by 0 bases, leaving 14 bases between them. CDR3 amino acids: CASRMTGFMNTEAFF. The DNA for the CDR3 is TGTGCCAGTAGAATGACAGGTTTTATGAACACTGAAGCTTTCTTT.

The chain is built from TRBV5-6 and TRBJ1-1, with unresolved D. Trimming pared 0 bases from V and 6 bases from J, leaving 9 bases between. The CDR3 has 13 residues. From germline, CDR1 is SGHDT and CDR2 YYEEEE. For the CDR3, the DNA is TGTGCCAGCAGCTTGGCGGGCGGGTCTGAAGCTTTCTTT. It codes for CASSLAGGSEAFF.

This chain connects TRBV6-5 to TRBJ1-5; TRBD1 matches 9 bases. With 4 bases clipped from V and 8 bases from J, the junction kept 3 bases outside the gene matches. CDR3 length equals 13 residues. Per germline, CDR1 MNHEY and CDR2 SVGAGI. The CDR3 loop is CASSWDRVEPQHF. As DNA, the CDR3 is TGTGCCAGCAGTTGGGACAGGGTTGAGCCCCAGCATTTT.

V is TRBV19 and J is TRBJ2-3; possible D gene TRBD1, 6 bases. Per germline, CDR1 LNHDA and CDR2 SQIVND (reference sequence). Trimming cost V 4 bases and J 0 bases, with 14 bases left between them. This CDR3 is built from 16 residues. As DNA, the CDR3 is TGTGCCAGTAGTAACCCGTTAAGGGGGAGCACAGATACGCAGTATTTT. Its translation: CASSNPLRGSTDTQYF.

In regard to this clone: At one end, the junction sequence differs from germline, possibly due to a read error. The V and J genes are TRBV27 and TRBJ2-6; TRBD1 matches at 12 bases. The germline V gene encodes CDR1 MNHEY and CDR2 SMNVEV (reference sequence). The CDR3 is made up of 21 amino acids. The CDR3 region has the DNA TGTGCAAGCACCACCCGGGACAGGGGGCTCGGATGGGGCTCTGGGGCCAACGTCCTGACTTTC. It yields the protein CASTTRDRGLGWGSGANVLTF.

V usage is TRBV28 and J usage is TRBJ2-1; D ambiguous. Trimming stripped 2 bases from V and 4 bases from J, with 9 bases between. The germline gives CDR1 MDHEN, CDR2 SYDVKM. The CDR3 totals 14 residues. The CDR3 coding sequence is TGTGCCAGCAGTTTAGAACGGTCTTACAATGAGCAGTTCTTC. Translation gives CASSLERSYNEQFF.

This clone showed up just a few times. This chain uses TRBV6-5 with TRBJ1-5; maybe TRBD1 (5 bases). The CDR3 sequence is 14 residues long. Between the trimmed V and J ends, which lost 5 bases and 0 bases, there was a span of 8 bases. Germline V gene sequence: CDR1 MNHEY, CDR2 SVGAGI. CDR3 sequence: CASSRQNSNQPQHF. The CDR3 DNA follows: TGTGCCAGCAGTAGACAGAATAGCAATCAGCCCCAGCATTTT.

This clone has only a few counts. V usage is TRBV15 and J usage is TRBJ1-4; 7 bases align to TRBD1. Germline-derived CDR1 and CDR2 are LNHNV and YYDKDF (reference sequence). The CDR3 has 15 residues. Unmatched junction bases numbered 10, after V lost 8 bases and J lost 4 bases. The CDR3 is CATSQTGDINEKLFF. The DNA of the CDR3 is TGTGCCACCTCGCAAACAGGGGATATTAATGAAAAACTGTTTTTT. Filled out from reference TRBV15 and TRBJ1-4, the complete variable domain reads DAMVIQNPRYQVTQFGKPVTLSCSQTLNHNVMYWYQQKSSQAPKLLFHYYDKDFNNEADTPDNFQSRRPNTSFCFLDIRSPGLGDTAMYLCATSQTGDINEKLFFGSGTQLSVL.

The rearrangement uses TRBV28 and TRBJ1-1, with 8 nucleotides matching TRBD1. After removal of 4 bases from V and 6 bases from J, the junction contained 7 bases not matched to a gene. The CDR3 extends over 14 amino acids. Germline CDR1 and CDR2: MDHEN and SYDVKM. The CDR3 region is CASSYSGGESEAFF. CDR3 DNA sequence: TGTGCCAGCAGTTATTCAGGGGGCGAGTCTGAAGCTTTCTTT.

V usage is TRBV6-1 and J usage is TRBJ2-7; TRBD2 aligns across 7 bases. CDR1 is MNHNS, CDR2 SASEGT, per germline. Losses at the gene ends were 0 bases for V and 0 bases for J; bases not matched to a gene: 2. The CDR3 loop spans 15 amino acids. For the CDR3, the DNA is TGTGCCAGCAGTGAAGCGGGCGGGAGCTCCTACGAGCAGTACTTC. Residues: CASSEAGGSSYEQYF.

This rearrangement joins TRBV6-6 to TRBJ1-1; D may be TRBD1 (5 bases). The CDR3 runs to 14 residues. Deletions cut 2 bases from V and 0 bases from J, with 7 bases between. Germline lookup yields CDR1 MNHNY and CDR2 SVGAGI (reference sequence). CDR3: CASSYKGMNTEAFF. CDR3 DNA: TGTGCCAGCAGTTACAAGGGGATGAACACTGAAGCTTTCTTT.

The chain couples TRBV7-3 to TRBJ2-5; 8 nucleotides line up with TRBD2. The V and J ends lost 4 bases and 1 base, in that order; junction bases with no gene match: 5. The V gene's germline CDR1 is SGHTA and CDR2 FQGTGA. The CDR3 is 15 residues long. The CDR3 bases are TGTGCCAGCAGCTCCTCGGGGGGGGCCCAAGAGACCCAGTACTTC. This codes for CASSSSGGAQETQYF. Looking up the rest from reference TRBV7-3 and TRBJ2-5 gives the full variable domain: GAGVSQTPSNKVTEKGKYVELRCDPISGHTALYWYRQSLGQGPEFLIYFQGTGAADDSGLPNDRFFAVRPEGSVSTLKIQRTERGDSAVYLCASSSSGGAQETQYFGPGTRLLVL.